What follows is one TCR beta chain and its context. In the naive CD8 group, cells lacked CD45RO and were positively selected for CCR7, so terminally differentiated effector memory CD45RA+ cells were left out. The entry originates in a study of shared clonotypes between healthy human individuals. On the study more broadly: The cohort comprised a couple of women and a few men. Their ages spanned 18 to 49 years.

This CDR3 spans 15 amino acids. V gave up 6 bases and J gave up 0 bases, with 13 bases separating them. Germline CDR1 SGHTS, CDR2 YDEGEE. TCRdb keeps only in-frame clones here, not all; method: immunoSEQ multiplex PCR. This table has about 2.2 million clones, 93% appearing once. The chain carries TRBV5-8 and TRBJ1-3; weak D call: TRBD1 (5 bases). This clonotype originated in a man between 18 and 35 years old in good health. Some clones in this sample may be carry-over from other donors' samples. The sequencing input was naive CD8+ T cells from PBMCs. CDR3 sequence reads: CASMAGRTSGNTIYF. The CDR3 DNA is TGTGCCAGCATGGCGGGACGGACCTCTGGAAACACCATATATTTT.